What follows are 28 T cell receptor beta chains derived from one specimen sequenced in a study of cytomegalovirus exposure and HLA in healthy donors. The PCR had 60 Vbeta and 13 Jbeta primers. The assay was immunoSEQ multiplex PCR, and TCRdb's table has in-frame clones only and misses some. The sample includes about 200,000 clones, approximately 86% of them seen just once. Sequenced sample: PBMCs. These receptors were obtained from a woman under 40 in good health and CMV-seronegative.

The genes are TRBV9 and TRBJ2-1, with 8 bases aligning to TRBD2. Germline values: CDR1 SGDLS, CDR2 YYNGEE. The V segment lost 0 bases and the J segment 4 bases; nucleotides outside the gene matches: 18. This CDR3 spans 20 amino acids. CDR3 in amino acids: CASSVESGGPTTYEYNEQFF. The DNA of the CDR3 is TGTGCCAGCAGCGTAGAAAGCGGGGGCCCCACCACATATGAATACAATGAGCAGTTCTTC.

This chain connects TRBV13 to TRBJ2-7, with D tentatively TRBD2 (5 bases). V was trimmed by 2 bases and J by 3 bases, leaving 14 bases between them. There are 15 residues in the CDR3. The germline V gene encodes CDR1 PRHDT and CDR2 FYEKMQ (reference sequence). CDR3 sequence (DNA): TGTGCCAGCAGCTTAAGGGTTCTCGGGGACTACGAGCAGTACTTC. Encoded protein: CASSLRVLGDYEQYF.

The J gene is TRBJ1-1, the V gene TRBV9; 9 nucleotides agree with TRBD1. The germline CDR1 and CDR2 sequences are SGDLS and YYNGEE. The CDR3 loop spans 13 amino acids. V lost 4 bases, J lost 4 bases, and 2 bases stayed unmatched. The CDR3 DNA sequence: TGTGCCAGCAGCTCGACAGGGGGCACTGAAGCTTTCTTT. Translated: CASSSTGGTEAFF.

This chain links TRBV5-4 with TRBJ2-3; 11 nucleotides line up with TRBD2. Germline-derived CDR1 and CDR2 are SGHNT and YYREEE (reference sequence). V shed 4 bases, J shed 4 bases, and the junction held 8 bases outside the gene matches. The CDR3 is 16 amino acids. CDR3 region: CASSRGLAGVSDTQYF. The DNA of the CDR3 is TGTGCCAGCAGCCGTGGACTAGCGGGTGTCTCAGATACGCAGTATTTT.

The chain employs TRBV19 and TRBJ2-3; TRBD2 is a possible D gene (6 bases). V lost 9 bases and J lost 5, with 18 bases in between. CDR3 length: 14 residues. Germline V gene data show CDR1 as LNHDA and CDR2 as SQIVND (reference sequence). The CDR3 loop is CASASGADRDTQYF. The CDR3 nucleotides are TGTGCCAGCGCTTCGGGAGCGGATAGAGATACGCAGTATTTT.

Here the CDR3 reads CASKAGVQSSYNEQFF. In DNA, the CDR3 is TGTGCCAGTAAGGCGGGAGTGCAAAGCTCCTACAATGAGCAGTTCTTC. This rearrangement joins TRBV19 to TRBJ2-1, with TRBD2 matching 7 bases. The CDR3 runs to 16 residues. Germline V CDR1 and CDR2: LNHDA, SQIVND (reference sequence). The junction had 9 bases not matched to a gene; V was cut back by 7 bases and J by 0 bases.

The rearrangement links TRBV5-4 to TRBJ2-1; 9 positions agree with TRBD2. From germline, CDR1 is SGHNT and CDR2 YYREEE (reference sequence). The V and J ends lost 4 bases and 7 bases, in that order; junction bases with no gene match: 15. This CDR3 is built from 17 residues. The CDR3 sequence is CASSGEGLAGEWNEQFF. CDR3 nucleotide sequence: TGTGCCAGCAGCGGGGAGGGATTAGCGGGAGAGTGGAATGAGCAGTTCTTC.

The V gene is TRBV5-4, the J gene TRBJ1-1, with TRBD1 as a possible D gene (6 bases). The CDR3 extends over 14 amino acids. Between the trimmed V and J ends, which lost 4 bases and 2 bases, there was a span of 12 bases. Germline CDR1 and CDR2: SGHNT and YYREEE (reference sequence). The CDR3 DNA reads TGTGCCAGCAGCAATCAGGGGATAAACACTGAAGCTTTCTTT. It is translated as CASSNQGINTEAFF.

The chain links TRBV5-1 to TRBJ2-7; tentative D call: TRBD1 (5 bases). Per germline, CDR1 SGHRS and CDR2 YFSETQ. Between the trimmed V and J ends, which lost 4 bases and 7 bases, there was a span of 15 bases. This CDR3 has 13 amino acids. CDR3 bases: TGCGCCAGCAGCGCCCGGACATTGGGGGAGCAGTACTTC. Its protein product is CASSARTLGEQYF.

This clone was seen a single time. J is TRBJ1-1 and V is TRBV6-6; tentative D call: TRBD1 (6 bases). The V end was cut by 2 bases, the J end by 11 bases, with 18 bases between. Germline assignment: CDR1 MNHNY and CDR2 SVGAGI (reference sequence). The CDR3 extends over 14 amino acids. The CDR3 DNA reads TGTGCCAGCAGTTACACCGGGACACTCGGAGGTGCTTTCTTT. This gives the protein CASSYTGTLGGAFF.

This rearrangement joins TRBV7-8 to TRBJ2-7; 8 positions agree with TRBD1. Unmatched junction bases numbered 5, after V lost 0 bases and J lost 7 bases. Per germline, CDR1 SGHVS and CDR2 FQNEAQ. CDR3 length equals 14 residues. CDR3 coding DNA: TGTGCCAGCAGCTTAGCACAGGGGGTTAGGGAGCAGTACTTC. This sequence encodes CASSLAQGVREQYF.

The rearrangement joins TRBV5-4 to TRBJ2-7, with a tentative D call TRBD2 (6 bases). CDR3 length: 16 amino acids. Per germline, CDR1 SGHNT and CDR2 YYREEE (reference sequence). The V end lost 0 bases, the J end lost 4 bases, and 17 bases lay between the germline ends. CDR3 nucleotide sequence: TGTGCCAGCAGCTTGGTAGCTAGCGCGGGAAAGTACGAGCAGTACTTC. As protein: CASSLVASAGKYEQYF.

The chain couples TRBV7-6 to TRBJ2-7, with TRBD2 matching 11 bases. V was clipped by 5 bases and J by 2 bases; unmatched bases: 8. The V gene's germline CDR1 is SGHVS and CDR2 FNYEAQ. CDR3 size: 16 residues. CDR3 amino acids: CASSPTLAGGTYEQYF. For the CDR3, the DNA is TGTGCCAGCAGCCCGACCCTAGCGGGAGGAACCTACGAGCAGTACTTC.

The chain is built from TRBV5-4 and TRBJ1-1, with 9 bases identical to TRBD1. The CDR3 loop spans 14 amino acids. J lost 5 bases, V lost 2 bases, and 4 bases had no gene match. Per the germline V gene, CDR1 is SGHNT and CDR2 is YYREEE (reference sequence). DNA for the CDR3: TGTGCCAGCAGCTTCGGGACAGGGAGGACTGAAGCTTTCTTT. Protein product: CASSFGTGRTEAFF.

The chain uses TRBV18 and TRBJ2-1; 11 bases fit TRBD2. CDR1 is KGHSH, CDR2 LQKENI, per germline. This CDR3 has 14 residues. V lost 5 bases to trimming and J lost 5 bases; unmatched junction nucleotides: 2. This CDR3 is CASSLAGGDNEQFF. The DNA for the CDR3 is TGTGCCAGCTCATTAGCGGGAGGGGACAATGAGCAGTTCTTC.

This clone was counted once. V and J are TRBV7-8 and TRBJ1-4; the match to TRBD1 covers 7 bases. The CDR3 length is 15 residues. CDR1 is SGHVS, CDR2 FQNEAQ, per germline. J gave up 10 bases and V 3 bases, and 11 bases lay outside the gene matches. The CDR3 DNA reads TGTGCCAGCAGCTTTAGACAGGGCGATATTGGAAAACTGTTTTTT. Its protein is CASSFRQGDIGKLFF.

V and J are TRBV11-1 and TRBJ1-1; maybe TRBD1 (6 bases). The V and J ends lost 5 bases and 4 bases respectively, with 11 bases between them. CDR1 and CDR2 from the germline V gene are SGHAT and FQDESV (reference sequence). This CDR3 is 13 amino acids long. CDR3 nucleotide sequence: TGTGCCAGCAGCCTCGGGACACCCACTGAAGCTTTCTTT. It translates to CASSLGTPTEAFF. Based on the CDR3 plus reference TRBV11-1 and TRBJ1-1, the full variable domain is EAEVAQSPRYKITEKSQAVAFWCDPISGHATLYWYRQILGQGPELLVQFQDESVVDDSQLPKDRFSAERLKGVDSTLKIQPAELGDSAMYLCASSLGTPTEAFFGQGTRLTVV.

As DNA, the CDR3 is TGTGCCAGCAGCTTGACTAGCTCGGCAGATACGCAGTATTTT. The encoded protein is CASSLTSSADTQYF. The chain has TRBV5-6 and TRBJ2-3; tentatively, D is TRBD2 (6 bases). Germline assignment: CDR1 SGHDT and CDR2 YYEEEE. The CDR3 covers 14 residues. Trimming left V 1 base short and J 4 bases short, with 10 bases between.

The rearrangement joins TRBV19 to TRBJ2-2; no clear D. Germline assignment: CDR1 LNHDA and CDR2 SQIVND (reference sequence). This CDR3 region has 14 residues. Trimming shortened V by 4 bases and J by 2 bases, and 8 bases separated the two germline ends. CDR3 DNA: TGTGCCAGTAGTAGGGCCTTAAACACCGGGGAGCTGTTTTTT. It is translated as CASSRALNTGELFF.

The rearrangement joins TRBV10-3 to TRBJ2-5, with TRBD2 as a possible D gene (6 bases). CDR1 and CDR2 (germline): ENHRY, SYGVKD. Trimming stripped 3 bases from V and 5 bases from J, with 10 bases between. This CDR3 comprises 13 residues. This CDR3 reads CAISDGTSETQYF. The CDR3 DNA reads TGTGCCATCAGTGACGGGACTTCGGAGACCCAGTACTTC.

The chain uses TRBV14 and TRBJ1-2, with D unclear. This CDR3 spans 14 amino acids. Trimming took 4 bases from V and 4 from J, leaving 13 bases between them. Germline V gene data show CDR1 as SGHDN and CDR2 as FVKESK. CDR3 DNA: TGTGCCAGCAGCCCCCGGAGGGCGATCTATGGCTACACCTTC. Translating it yields CASSPRRAIYGYTF.

This chain links TRBV5-6 with TRBJ1-2; D is possibly TRBD1 (5 bases). Germline V lookup: CDR1 SGHDT, CDR2 YYEEEE. Trimming took off 3 bases at V and 8 bases at J, with 17 bases between the two ends. The CDR3 sequence is 14 residues long. CDR3 loop: CASSWGRGTGGYTF. The CDR3 DNA reads TGTGCCAGCAGCTGGGGACGGGGGACTGGCGGCTACACCTTC.

The chain employs TRBV27 and TRBJ2-7, with a possible D match to TRBD1 (5 bases). V was trimmed by 1 base and J by 0 bases, leaving 13 bases between them. Germline CDR1 and CDR2: MNHEY and SMNVEV (reference sequence). The CDR3 length is 16 residues. The CDR3 loop reads CASSLCQGSYSYEQYF. The DNA for the CDR3 is TGTGCCAGCAGTTTATGTCAGGGATCCTACTCCTACGAGCAGTACTTC.

This clone was detected a few times. This chain uses TRBV6-5 with TRBJ2-1, with 10 bases identical to TRBD1. CDR3 length equals 15 residues. After removal of 7 bases from V and 3 bases from J, the junction contained 6 bases not matched to a gene. Germline V gene lookup returns CDR1 MNHEY and CDR2 SVGAGI. Here the CDR3 reads CASKGGTGDYNEQFF. The DNA for the CDR3 is TGTGCCAGCAAAGGGGGGACAGGGGACTACAATGAGCAGTTCTTC.

V and J are TRBV7-2 and TRBJ1-6; D gene uncertain. The CDR3 runs to 12 residues. V lost 2 bases and J 10 bases, leaving 6 bases between the germline ends. Germline values: CDR1 SGHTA, CDR2 FQGNSA. The CDR3 DNA reads TGTGCCAGCAGCTTACTACGATCACCCCTCCACTTT. Translating gives CASSLLRSPLHF.

The chain uses TRBV18 and TRBJ2-5; perhaps TRBD2 as D (7 bases). The CDR3 consists of 15 residues. Between the trimmed V and J ends, which lost 4 bases and 1 base, there was a span of 13 bases. In germline, CDR1 is KGHSH, CDR2 LQKENI. CDR3 residues: CASSLSGTPQETQYF. The CDR3, as DNA: TGTGCCAGCTCACTCAGCGGGACACCCCAAGAGACCCAGTACTTC.

V and J are TRBV5-1 and TRBJ2-1; no clear D gene. Germline V gene lookup returns CDR1 SGHRS and CDR2 YFSETQ. The CDR3 runs to 11 residues. The V gene lost 0 bases and the J gene lost 9 bases, with 4 bases spanning the gap. The CDR3 DNA reads TGCGCCAGCAGCTTGGCACTTGAGCAGTTCTTC. Its protein is CASSLALEQFF.

The chain carries TRBV30 and TRBJ2-3, with TRBD1 matching over 8 bases. V lost 2 bases, J lost 3 bases, and 10 bases stayed unmatched. The germline gives CDR1 GTSNPN, CDR2 SVGIG (reference sequence). This CDR3 contains 16 residues. The CDR3 region is CAWSFRTGIRTDTQYF. Here the CDR3 DNA reads TGTGCCTGGAGTTTTCGGACAGGGATTCGGACAGATACGCAGTATTTT.